The T cell receptor (beta chain) described here comes from a study of monozygotic twins with cystic fibrosis (dated by TCRdb to the early 2020s). Some background on the complete study: Barcoded libraries were prepared with approximately 16 PCR cycles from approximately 2.8 micrograms of fragmented DNA. Twins were ranked among over a thousand cohort participants for weight-for-height and FEVPerc (FEV1 disease centile) on the day of blood sampling. Data for three of the twin pairs had already been reported earlier in a different context. TCR beta repertoires were compared within and between 16 monozygotic twin pairs with cystic fibrosis so that genetic influence on V and J gene usage could be assessed. Ten female and six male twin pairs, aged about 2.0 to 36.4 years (median about 10 years) and mostly children and adolescents, were included in the cohort. What the research found in general, with its limitations: Only a small cohort was studied, and no association of shared CDR3 numbers with age, concordance or disease severity was found. Simpson clonality was generally low (median approximately 0.0089), suggesting a naive-dominated repertoire, with higher clonality in the most severely affected patients. Monozygotic CF twin pairs shared significantly more nucleotide-identical clonotypes within each pair than unrelated CF individuals shared with one another (P = 0.000026, Mann-Whitney). The greatest similarity to the co-twin was observed for V gene usage in 13 of 16 pairs and for J usage in 8 of 16 pairs, which suggested genetic constraints.

Points on this clone: The clone's antigen remains unknown. The sample holds no much larger clone one base away, and base qualities are not on file.

The twin pairs came from the European Cystic Fibrosis Twin and Sibling Study Cohort, which recruited patients from 158 CF clinics across 14 European countries. Zygosity and CFTR genotype were confirmed in-house, and zygosity was tested by multiplex PCR of nine short tandem repeat loci. Each twin gave a peripheral blood sample, and clinical parameters were documented on that same day of blood sampling. Phenol/chloroform extraction was used to isolate genomic DNA from peripheral blood cells, and the DNA was then kept in TE buffer at 4 degrees C. TCR beta CDR3 regions were amplified by multiplex PCR with the immunoSEQ immune profiling system according to the manufacturer's instructions. An Illumina NextSeq system was used for sequencing. The study's own analysis went as follows. Sequence data were processed on the immunoSEQ Analyzer platform, and clonality was calculated as the square root of Simpson's index of productive rearrangements. V and J usage similarity was measured by Jensen-Shannon distance, and CDR3 generation probabilities were computed with OLGA. The immuneACCESS database (August 2020) and VDJdb (December 2020) were searched for shared CDR3 sequences. This immuneACCESS table, as held by TCRdb, lists in-frame sequences with V and J called but not all clones. Of the missing ones, under half trace to an unresolved V gene in checked studies; the others have no known cause. V, J and clone size reflect that table, while D and trimming were determined from the DNA. The sample table records 32,000 or so clones; about 92% of these occur just once. Of the sample, approximately 0.9% is held by the ten largest clones.

The TCR comes from a girl aged 2 to 9 with cystic fibrosis. Sequencing was carried out using blood.

The DNA reads TGTGCCATCAGTGCCCCCTTGGCGGGAGAGATAACCAATGAGCAGTTCTTC. Translated, this is CAISAPLAGEITNEQFF. The rearrangement joined TRBV10-3 to TRBJ2-1, and 7 junction bases match TRBD2. The germline V gene encodes CDR1 ENHRY and CDR2 SYGVKD. The junction shows trimming of 4 bases on V and 6 bases on J, and the gene matches do not reach 15 bases of it. Measured from the cysteine to the phenylalanine, the CDR3 is 17 residues long. The only DNA kept is the CDR3, 51 bases in frame from the first base.